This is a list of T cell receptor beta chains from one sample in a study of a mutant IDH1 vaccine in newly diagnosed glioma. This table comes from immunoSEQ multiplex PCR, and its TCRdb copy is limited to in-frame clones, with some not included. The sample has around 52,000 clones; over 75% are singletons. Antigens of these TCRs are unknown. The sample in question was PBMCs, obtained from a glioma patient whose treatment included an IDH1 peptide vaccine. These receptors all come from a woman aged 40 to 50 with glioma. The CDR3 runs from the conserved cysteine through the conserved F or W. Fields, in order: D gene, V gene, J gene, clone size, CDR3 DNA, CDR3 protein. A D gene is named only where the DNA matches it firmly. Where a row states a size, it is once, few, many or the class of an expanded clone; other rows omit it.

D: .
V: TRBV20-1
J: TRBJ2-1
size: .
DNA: TGCAGTGCCCGTCGGGGCAATGAGCAGTTCTTC
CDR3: CSARRGNEQFF

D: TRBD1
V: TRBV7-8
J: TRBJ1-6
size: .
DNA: TGTGCCAGCAGCTTAGTGGAGGGGGCAGGTGGTTCACCCCTCCACTTT
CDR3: CASSLVEGAGGSPLHF

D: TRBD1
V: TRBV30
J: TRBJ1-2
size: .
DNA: TGTGCCTTTTCCGACAGGGTCTATGGCTACACCTTC
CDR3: CAFSDRVYGYTF

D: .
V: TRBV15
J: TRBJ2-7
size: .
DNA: TGTGCCACCAGCAGAGGTTGGGGACGGAGTTTCTACGAGCAGTACTTC
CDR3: CATSRGWGRSFYEQYF

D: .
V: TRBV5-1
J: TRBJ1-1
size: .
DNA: TGCGCCAGCAGCTTTCTGGTGACGGGTGCCTATGACTCTGAAGCTTTCTTT
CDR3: CASSFLVTGAYDSEAFF

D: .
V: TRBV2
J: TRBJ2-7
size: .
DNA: TGTGCCAGCAGTCCCTCGGAAACCTACGAGCAGTACTTC
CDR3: CASSPSETYEQYF

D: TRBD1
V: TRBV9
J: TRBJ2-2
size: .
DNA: TGTGCCAGCAGCCTCAGGGGGACCGGGGAGCTGTTTTTT
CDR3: CASSLRGTGELFF

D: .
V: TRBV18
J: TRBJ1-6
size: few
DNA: TGTGCCAGCTCACCATACAGTGGGCAGGGAAATTCACCCCTCCACTTT
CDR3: CASSPYSGQGNSPLHF

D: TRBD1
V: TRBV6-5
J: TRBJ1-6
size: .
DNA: TGTGCCAGCAGAAGACAGGGTCTGGGGAATTCACCCCTCCACTTT
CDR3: CASRRQGLGNSPLHF

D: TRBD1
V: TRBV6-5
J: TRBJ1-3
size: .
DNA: TGTGCCAGCCCCGGGACAGGCCCCTCTGGAAACACCATATATTTT
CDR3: CASPGTGPSGNTIYF

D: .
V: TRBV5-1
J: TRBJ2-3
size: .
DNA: TGCGCCAGCAGCTCGCGGCGGAGCGAAGATACGCAGTATTTT
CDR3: CASSSRRSEDTQYF

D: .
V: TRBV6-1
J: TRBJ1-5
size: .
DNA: TGTGCCAGCAGCTCTACAGGGACGGGGCAGCCCCAGCATTTT
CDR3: CASSSTGTGQPQHF

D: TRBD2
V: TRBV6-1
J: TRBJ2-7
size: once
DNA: TGTGCCAATAGCGGGGGGGCCGCCTACGAGCAGTACTTC
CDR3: CANSGGAAYEQYF

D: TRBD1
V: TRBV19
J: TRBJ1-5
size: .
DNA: TGTGCCAGTAGAGCCGGGACAGTAGGGCAGCCCCAGCATTTT
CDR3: CASRAGTVGQPQHF

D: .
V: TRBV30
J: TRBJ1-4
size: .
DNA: TGTGCCTGGAGTCTCGATTTGGGTGAAAAACTGTTTTTT
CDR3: CAWSLDLGEKLFF

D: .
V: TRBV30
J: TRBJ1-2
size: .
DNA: TGTGCCTGGAGTGTGGAGGGGCGGTACACCTTC
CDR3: CAWSVEGRYTF

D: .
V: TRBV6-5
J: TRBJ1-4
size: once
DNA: TGTGCCAGCAGATCTCTAGGTTTTAATGAAAAACTGTTTTTT
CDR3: CASRSLGFNEKLFF

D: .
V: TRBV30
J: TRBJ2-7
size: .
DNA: TGTGCCTGGAGCGGGTTCAAGGGTTCATTCTACGAGCAGTACTTC
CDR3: CAWSGFKGSFYEQYF

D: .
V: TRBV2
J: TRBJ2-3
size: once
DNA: TGTGCCAGCAGTCTCCGAACCACAGATACGCAGTATTTT
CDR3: CASSLRTTDTQYF

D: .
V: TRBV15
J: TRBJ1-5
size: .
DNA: TGTGCCACCAGCAGAGGTGGGGGGGGGAATCAGCCCCAGCATTTT
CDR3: CATSRGGGGNQPQHF

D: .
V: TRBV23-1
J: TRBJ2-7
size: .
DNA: TGCCCGCTGCTTTCCCCTCGGATTTGTAACGAGCAGTACTTC
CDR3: CPLLSPRICNEQYF

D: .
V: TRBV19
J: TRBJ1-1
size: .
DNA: TGTGCCAGTAGTCCCCATCTTGAGGGGAGGACTGAAGCTTTCTTT
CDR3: CASSPHLEGRTEAFF

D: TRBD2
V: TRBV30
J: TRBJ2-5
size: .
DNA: TGTGCCTGGACTGAAGCGGGGTTAGAGACCCAGTACTTC
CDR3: CAWTEAGLETQYF

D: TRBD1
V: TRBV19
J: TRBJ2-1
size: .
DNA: TGTGCCAGTAGATGGGACAGATACAATGAGCAGTTCTTC
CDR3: CASRWDRYNEQFF

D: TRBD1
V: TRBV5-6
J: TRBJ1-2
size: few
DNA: TGTGCCAGCAGCCCGACAGGGTTCTATGGCTACACCTTC
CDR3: CASSPTGFYGYTF

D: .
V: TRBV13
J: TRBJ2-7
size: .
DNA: TGTGCCAGCAGCTTAATTGCAAGCGGGCCCCACGAGCAGTACTTC
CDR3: CASSLIASGPHEQYF

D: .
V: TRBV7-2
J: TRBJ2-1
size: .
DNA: TGTGCCAGCAGCCGGAGGGAGGGGGTAACGGGGAATGAGCAGTTCTTC
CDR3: CASSRREGVTGNEQFF

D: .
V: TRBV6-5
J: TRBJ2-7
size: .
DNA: TGTGCCAGCAGTTACTCGAGGGACTCCTACGAGCAGTACTTC
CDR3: CASSYSRDSYEQYF

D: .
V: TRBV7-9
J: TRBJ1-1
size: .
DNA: TGTGCCAGCAGGTCCGGGACGGTGAACACTGAAGCTTTCTTT
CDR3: CASRSGTVNTEAFF

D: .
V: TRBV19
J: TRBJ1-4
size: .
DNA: TGTGCCAGTAGTATCCCGGTGGCAGGGAGAGTAGAAAAACTGTTTTTT
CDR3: CASSIPVAGRVEKLFF

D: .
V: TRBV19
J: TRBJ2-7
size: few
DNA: TGTGCCAGTACCCCGTGGCGGATCTACGAGCAGTACTTC
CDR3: CASTPWRIYEQYF

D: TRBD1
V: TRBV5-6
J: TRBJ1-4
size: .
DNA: TGTGCCAGCAGCTTGGGGCCAGGGGGGAATGAAAAACTGTTTTTT
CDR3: CASSLGPGGNEKLFF

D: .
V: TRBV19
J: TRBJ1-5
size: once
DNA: TGTGCCAGTAGTATTACAGCCCTCCTGGGACGTCTCCAGCCCCAGCATTTT
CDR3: CASSITALLGRLQPQHF

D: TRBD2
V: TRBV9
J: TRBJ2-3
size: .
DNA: TGTGCCAGCAGCGTCACAGGGACTAGCGGATCCACAGATACGCAGTATTTT
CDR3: CASSVTGTSGSTDTQYF

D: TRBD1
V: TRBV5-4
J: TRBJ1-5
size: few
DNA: TGTGCCAGCAGCTTGGGGACAGGGATGGATCAGCCCCAGCATTTT
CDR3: CASSLGTGMDQPQHF

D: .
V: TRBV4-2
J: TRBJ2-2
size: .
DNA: TGTGCCAGCAGCCAATCCGCAGGGAACACCGGGGAGCTGTTTTTT
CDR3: CASSQSAGNTGELFF

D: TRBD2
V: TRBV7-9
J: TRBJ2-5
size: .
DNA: TGTGCCAGCAGCCAAGCTAGCGGGGGGGCCGAGGAGACCCAGTACTTC
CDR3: CASSQASGGAEETQYF

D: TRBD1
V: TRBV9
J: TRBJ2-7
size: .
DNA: TGTGCCAGCAGCGCCGCCCCCCGGCAGGGGGACTACGAGCAGTACTTC
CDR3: CASSAAPRQGDYEQYF

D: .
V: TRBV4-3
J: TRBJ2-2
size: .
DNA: TGCGCCAGCAGCCAAGATAAAGTAATCGCCGGGGAGCTGTTTTTT
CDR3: CASSQDKVIAGELFF

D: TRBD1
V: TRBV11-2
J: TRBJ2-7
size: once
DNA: TGTGCCAGCTTGACAGGGGCGGAGGACGAGCAGTACTTC
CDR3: CASLTGAEDEQYF

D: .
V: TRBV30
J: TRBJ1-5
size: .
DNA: TGTGCCTGGAGTGATAAGTTCTATAGCAATCAGCCCCAGCATTTT
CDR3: CAWSDKFYSNQPQHF

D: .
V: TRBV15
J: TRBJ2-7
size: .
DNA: TGTGCCACCAGCAGAGATCGGGGGGCGTACGAGCAGTACTTC
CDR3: CATSRDRGAYEQYF

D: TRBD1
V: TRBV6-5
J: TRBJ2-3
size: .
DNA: TGTGCCAGCAGTACTTGGGACAGACGAGATACGCAGTATTTT
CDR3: CASSTWDRRDTQYF

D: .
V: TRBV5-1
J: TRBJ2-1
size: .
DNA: TGCGCCAGCAGCCCCCAGGGCGGTGACAATGAGCAGTTCTTC
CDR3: CASSPQGGDNEQFF

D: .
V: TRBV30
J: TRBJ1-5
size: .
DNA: TGTGCCTGGAGTGTAGCAGGATGGAATAATCAGCCCCAGCATTTT
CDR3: CAWSVAGWNNQPQHF

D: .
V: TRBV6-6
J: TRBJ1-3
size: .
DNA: TGTGCCAGCAGTCAAACTGGAAACACCATATATTTT
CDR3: CASSQTGNTIYF

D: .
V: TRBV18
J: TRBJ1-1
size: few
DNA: TGTGCCAGCTCACCACCGGCTCAGACTGAAGCTTTCTTT
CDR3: CASSPPAQTEAFF

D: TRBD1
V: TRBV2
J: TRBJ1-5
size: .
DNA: TGTGCCAGCTCACAAGCCGTCCAGGGGGCCCAGCATTTT
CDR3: CASSQAVQGAQHF

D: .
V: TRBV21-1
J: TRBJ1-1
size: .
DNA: TGTGCCAGCAGCAGACCGAGTACTGAAGCTTTCTTT
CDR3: CASSRPSTEAFF

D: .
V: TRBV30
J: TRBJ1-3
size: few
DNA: TGTGCCTGGGGGCGGTGGAACACCATATATTTT
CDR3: CAWGRWNTIYF

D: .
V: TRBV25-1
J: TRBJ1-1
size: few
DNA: TGTGCCAGCAGTGACCTCCGGGACCCAGGATACACTGAAGCTTTCTTT
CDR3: CASSDLRDPGYTEAFF

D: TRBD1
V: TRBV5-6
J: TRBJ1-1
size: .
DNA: TGTGCCAGCAGCGTTTACAGGGGTCAGGGGAACACTGAAGCTTTCTTT
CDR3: CASSVYRGQGNTEAFF

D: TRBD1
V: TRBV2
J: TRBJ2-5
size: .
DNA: TGTGCCAGCAGTCCGGACAGGGGGCGGCAAGAGACCCAGTACTTC
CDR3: CASSPDRGRQETQYF

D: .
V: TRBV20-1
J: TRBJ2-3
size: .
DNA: TGCAGTGGGGAATGGGCGCAGTATTTT
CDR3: CSGEWAQYF

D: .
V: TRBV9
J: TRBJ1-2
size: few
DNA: TGTGCCAGCAGCGTGTACGGTAGTCCTAACTATGGCTACACCTTC
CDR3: CASSVYGSPNYGYTF

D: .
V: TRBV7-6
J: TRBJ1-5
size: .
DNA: TGTGCCAGCAGCTTCGGCCGGGGAGATCAGCCCCAGCATTTT
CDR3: CASSFGRGDQPQHF

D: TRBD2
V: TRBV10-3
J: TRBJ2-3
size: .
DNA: TGTGCCATCAGGCAGACAGCACTAGCGGGGGACCACACAGATACGCAGTATTTT
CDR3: CAIRQTALAGDHTDTQYF

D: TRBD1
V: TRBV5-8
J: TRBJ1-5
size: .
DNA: TGTGCCAGCAGCTGGACAGGGAATAGTGGCAATCAGCCCCAGCATTTT
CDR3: CASSWTGNSGNQPQHF

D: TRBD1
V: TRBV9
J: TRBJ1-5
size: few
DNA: TGTGCCAGCAGCCTGGGACAGGGGCCTGGACAGCCCCAGCATTTT
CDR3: CASSLGQGPGQPQHF